The 14 T cell receptor beta chains presented below share a single source sample, sequenced in a study of T cells in Graves' hyperthyroidism and ophthalmopathy. Amplification yielded TCR beta CDR3 regions, with RNA transcripts as the source. A set of HTBI primers served as the primers for a first-round RT-PCR of the TCR CDR3. TCRdb reprocessed the multiplex PCR reads via MiXCR and lists one record per CDR3 protein. Of some 510,000 distinct CDR3 sequences in the sample, roughly 20% are singletons; the top ten hold 26%. Source material: blood. These receptors were collected from a man younger than 35 with Graves' hyperthyroidism.

Details on this clonotype: A read error is possible here, since a much larger clone lies one base away. The chain links TRBV19 to TRBJ2-5; D is tentatively TRBD1 or TRBD2 (5 bases each). The CDR3 totals 14 residues. Germline loops: CDR1 LNHDA, CDR2 SQIVND (reference sequence). The CDR3 DNA follows: TGTGCCAGTAGTAGAAGGGACGGTTTAAAGACCCAGGACTTC. Encoded protein: CASSRRDGLKTQDF.

This clonotype was detected only a few times. This sequence joins TRBV3-1 and TRBJ1-2, with 9 bases aligning to TRBD1. J gave up 6 bases and V 2 bases, and 4 bases lay outside the gene matches. Per the germline V gene, CDR1 is LGHDT and CDR2 is YNNKEL (reference sequence). The CDR3 spans 14 residues. The CDR3 here is CASSQSGQGNGYTF. The CDR3 coding sequence is TGTGCCAGCAGCCAATCCGGACAGGGGAATGGCTACACCTTC.

The table lists this clonotype with many counts. The chain carries TRBV2 and TRBJ2-5, with a tentative D call TRBD1 (6 bases). Germline lookup yields CDR1 SNHLY and CDR2 FYNNEI. Trimming stripped 3 bases from V and 3 bases from J, with 14 bases between. CDR3 size: 15 residues. The CDR3 DNA reads as TGTGCCAGCAGTGATTTGGGACACAAAAAAGAGACCCAGTACTTC. Translation gives CASSDLGHKKETQYF.

The genes are TRBV28 and TRBJ2-7; D call uncertain. Per the germline V gene, CDR1 is MDHEN and CDR2 is SYDVKM. V lost 7 bases, J lost 2 bases, and 12 bases lay in between. The CDR3 sequence is 13 residues long. The CDR3 DNA reads as TGTGCCAGCATTTCCCCGGACCCCTACGAGCAGTACTTC. It encodes CASISPDPYEQYF.

This clonotype has ten or more counts. The chain recombines TRBV12-3 or TRBV12-4 with TRBJ2-7, with D perhaps assigned TRBD1 or TRBD2 (5 bases each). CDR3 length: 13 residues. Trimming pared 6 bases from V and 5 bases from J, leaving 14 bases between. The DNA of the CDR3 is TGTGCCAGCAGCTGGGGGACGTCGCACGAGCAGTACTTC. Translating gives CASSWGTSHEQYF.

The chain recombines TRBV12-3 or TRBV12-4 with TRBJ1-5; the match to TRBD1 covers 9 bases. The length of the CDR3 is 15 residues. Losses at the gene ends were 6 bases for V and 2 bases for J; bases not matched to a gene: 5. CDR3 nucleotides: TGTGCCAGCAGGAGACAGGGGGAGGGCAATCAGCCCCAGCATTTT. The encoded protein is CASRRQGEGNQPQHF.

This clonotype appeared a few times. This chain uses TRBV28 with TRBJ2-5; TRBD1 matches at 10 bases. The CDR3 totals 18 residues. Trimming at V came to 8 bases and at J to 4 bases, leaving 19 bases not matched to a gene. The germline V gene encodes CDR1 MDHEN and CDR2 SYDVKM. CDR3 sequence reads: CASGTFSGTGEFGETQYF. CDR3 bases: TGTGCCAGCGGCACCTTTTCCGGGACAGGGGAGTTTGGAGAGACCCAGTACTTC.

This clonotype was seen ten or more times. V gene TRBV11-2 combines with J gene TRBJ2-1; D uncertain. The V and J ends lost 6 bases and 5 bases respectively, with 2 bases between them. From germline, CDR1 is SGHAT and CDR2 FQNNGV. The CDR3 has 10 residues. The CDR3, as DNA: TGTGCCAGCAGTCACAATGAGCAGTTCTTC. Translated, it gives CASSHNEQFF.

This sequence joins TRBV7-9 and TRBJ1-1; D not certain. Per germline, CDR1 SEHNR and CDR2 FQNEAQ (reference sequence). Trimming left V 1 base short and J 0 bases short, with 9 bases between. The CDR3 loop spans 15 amino acids. CDR3 protein: CASSLGKVLNTEAFF. CDR3 bases: TGTGCCAGCAGCTTAGGAAAGGTGTTGAACACTGAAGCTTTCTTT.

This sequence joins TRBV20-1 and TRBJ1-1, with D perhaps TRBD1 (6 bases). V was pared by 7 bases and J by 1 base, with 13 bases between. CDR1 is DFQATT and CDR2 is SNEGSKA in the germline V gene (reference sequence). CDR3 length equals 13 residues. CDR3: CSGRGATNTEAFF. CDR3 DNA sequence: TGCAGTGGTAGGGGGGCAACGAACACTGAAGCTTTCTTT.

V usage is TRBV6-4 and J usage is TRBJ2-5; D may be TRBD1 (6 bases). This CDR3 is built from 14 residues. Germline V gene lookup returns CDR1 MRHNA and CDR2 SNTAGT. V lost 5 bases to trimming and J lost 2 bases, with 12 bases between them. CDR3 in DNA: TGTGCCAGCAGTCGGGCGACAGGACAAGAGACCCAGTACTTC. Its translation is CASSRATGQETQYF.

On this clonotype: The germline gene is not matched at one end of the junction; a read error may be the cause. The rearrangement links TRBV6-1 to TRBJ1-5; no firm D call. CDR3 size: 14 residues. Germline V gene lookup returns CDR1 MNHNS and CDR2 SASEGT. The CDR3, as DNA: TGTGCCAGCAGCGAAGCGGACGAGTATCAGCCCCAGCATTTT. This sequence encodes CASSEADEYQPQHF.

This chain links TRBV4-1 with TRBJ2-3, with D possibly called TRBD1 or TRBD2 (5 bases each). V lost 4 bases, J lost 8 bases, and 19 bases lay in between. CDR3 length: 15 amino acids. Per germline, CDR1 MGHRA and CDR2 YSYEKL. CDR3 amino acids: CASSPRDAERGTQYF. CDR3 sequence (DNA): TGCGCCAGCAGCCCCCGGGACGCGGAGAGAGGTACGCAGTATTTT.

This clonotype has ten or more counts. This chain connects TRBV24-1 to TRBJ2-7; TRBD1 is a possible D gene (6 bases). Germline CDR1 KGHDR, CDR2 SFDVKD. This CDR3 region has 15 residues. V was cut by 4 bases and J by 7 bases, with 19 bases left in between. The CDR3 spells CATSDPLQGIEEQYF. Written as DNA, the CDR3 is TGTGCCACCAGTGACCCCTTACAGGGAATCGAAGAGCAGTACTTC.